A selection of T cell receptor beta chains follows, all from one sample in a study of CD4 T cells in relation to SARS-CoV-2 and coronaviruses. The data were produced by immunoSEQ multiplex PCR, yet TCRdb's version contains in-frame clones alone and is incomplete. The sample lists about 59,000 clones, 70% to 90% occurring once. Material: memory CD4+ T cells from PBMCs. The receptors were sampled from a human donor in good health. Both conserved end residues are part of each CDR3. D genes are given only for firm matches. Not every row has a clone size; where given, it reads once, few, many or a size class.

d_call j_call clone_size v_call cdr3_nt cdr3_aa
TRBD2 TRBJ2-1 - TRBV5-1 TGCGCCAGCAGCTTCTTAGCGGGAGTCGATGAGCAGTTCTTC CASSFLAGVDEQFF
TRBD2 TRBJ2-1 once TRBV6-5 TGTGCCAGCATGCTAGCGGTCCTCCCCAATGAGCAGTTCTTC CASMLAVLPNEQFF
- TRBJ2-1 - TRBV7-6 TGTGCCAGCAGCGACCTGACTAGTTTTCAGGATGAGCAGTTCTTC CASSDLTSFQDEQFF
- TRBJ2-1 - TRBV7-9 TGTGCCAGCAGTCAGACTAGAGAGCAGTTCTTC CASSQTREQFF
- TRBJ1-3 - TRBV6-6 TGTGCCAGCAGTCCCAGAAACACCATATATTTT CASSPRNTIYF
- TRBJ2-3 - TRBV7-3 TGTGCCAGCAGGGGGGGATATGGGCCAGATACGCAGTATTTT CASRGGYGPDTQYF
TRBD2 TRBJ2-5 - TRBV6-1 TGTGCCAGCAGTGAGCGGACTAGCGGGAGGGAGACCCAGTACTTC CASSERTSGRETQYF
- TRBJ2-7 - TRBV18 TGTGCCAGCTCACCTTCAACCATACGGGGCTACGGCGAGCAGTACTTC CASSPSTIRGYGEQYF
TRBD2 TRBJ2-5 - TRBV7-9 TGTGCCAGCATCGCTAGCGGGAGATCAGAGACCCAGTACTTC CASIASGRSETQYF
TRBD1 TRBJ1-2 - TRBV28 TGTGCCAGCAGGACAGGGGCGATGGATGGCTACACCTTC CASRTGAMDGYTF
- TRBJ2-2 - TRBV6-5 TGTGCCAGCAGTTACAGAGGGGGGGGGAACACCGGGGAGCTGTTTTTT CASSYRGGGNTGELFF
- TRBJ1-5 - TRBV14 TGTGCCAGCAGCCCCCGGGGGGGCAATCAGCCCCAGCATTTT CASSPRGGNQPQHF
- TRBJ2-2 - TRBV19 TGTGCCAGTAATCCTCCCGGCGGCGGCGGGGAGCTGTTTTTT CASNPPGGGGELFF
- TRBJ1-1 - TRBV29-1 TGCAGCGTTGTACAGGGAAGGGTCACTGAAGCTTTCTTT CSVVQGRVTEAFF
- TRBJ2-2 once TRBV19 TGTGCCAGTAGTAGGTCAGGGCTAACCGGGGAGCTGTTTTTT CASSRSGLTGELFF
TRBD1 TRBJ2-7 once TRBV6-6 TGTGCCAGCAGCTTGACCGGGACAGGGGTACGGGAGCAGTACTTC CASSLTGTGVREQYF
- TRBJ2-1 - TRBV19 TGTGCCAGTAGTCCGGGATCAAGATGGGAGCAGTTCTTC CASSPGSRWEQFF
- TRBJ1-5 - TRBV20-1 TGCAGTGCTAGTAGGGTCAGGGCGGAGAACAATCAGCCCCAGCATTTT CSASRVRAENNQPQHF
TRBD2 TRBJ2-2 - TRBV2 TGTGCCAGCAGAGCGACACTAGCGGGAGGGGGGACCGGGGAGCTGTTTTTT CASRATLAGGGTGELFF
- TRBJ1-5 - TRBV2 TGTGCCAGCAGTGGGTTAAATAGCAATCAGCCCCAGCATTTT CASSGLNSNQPQHF
- TRBJ1-3 once TRBV3-1/TRBV3-2 TGTGCCAGCAGCCAGGAACAGAACCGTGGAAACACCATATATTTT CASSQEQNRGNTIYF
TRBD1 TRBJ2-5 - TRBV28 TGTGCCAGCAGGGGGTTGACAGGGGTAAGGGTCAGAGAGACCCAGTACTTC CASRGLTGVRVRETQYF
- TRBJ2-7 - TRBV30 TGTGCCTGGAGTGTTGGGGGGCCCGGAAATCCTGAGCAGTACTTC CAWSVGGPGNPEQYF
TRBD2 TRBJ2-1 once TRBV7-2 TGTGCCAGCAGCTTAGTGGGTAGCGGGAGCTCTGAGCAGTTCTTC CASSLVGSGSSEQFF
- TRBJ2-1 once TRBV4-1 TGCGCCAGCAGCCAAGGCTTTAGCGGAGTCAATGAGCAGTTCTTC CASSQGFSGVNEQFF
- TRBJ2-5 - TRBV18 TGTGCCAGCTCACCTCAGGTTGGGGAGACCCAGTACTTC CASSPQVGETQYF
TRBD2 TRBJ2-1 - TRBV10-1 TGCGCCAGCTTTCGGGGCCACACTAGCGGACACTACAATGAGCAGTTCTTC CASFRGHTSGHYNEQFF
- TRBJ1-3 - TRBV7-9 TGTGCCAGCAGGCCGACGGCCAACTCTGGAAACACCATATATTTT CASRPTANSGNTIYF
TRBD2 TRBJ2-3 - TRBV19 TGTGCCAGTAGGCACCCAGCGGGAGTCGCAGATACGCAGTATTTT CASRHPAGVADTQYF
- TRBJ2-7 - TRBV2 TGTGCCAGCACCCCCATGGGGCCAGGGGGGTCTAACGAGCAGTACTTC CASTPMGPGGSNEQYF
- TRBJ1-3 - TRBV9 TGTGCCAGCAGCGTAGCCCAGTCCTCTGGAAACACCATATATTTT CASSVAQSSGNTIYF
- TRBJ2-1 - TRBV5-1 TGCGCCAGCACCCCGGCCCCAGACTGGAATGAGCAGTTCTTC CASTPAPDWNEQFF
- TRBJ2-7 once TRBV3-1/TRBV3-2 TGTGCCAGCAGCCAAGGTCTAGACTTGGAGCAGTACTTC CASSQGLDLEQYF
TRBD1 TRBJ2-5 - TRBV10-3 TGTGCCATCTCGGCTGGGACAGGACTCCAAGAGACCCAGTACTTC CAISAGTGLQETQYF
TRBD2 TRBJ2-3 - TRBV7-2 TGTGCCAGCAGTGGGTGGGAGGGCCGGGATACGCAGTATTTT CASSGWEGRDTQYF
- TRBJ1-5 - TRBV5-6 TGTGCCAGCATCCCCCCGCCGGGGACGCTTAGCAATCAGCCCCAGCATTTT CASIPPPGTLSNQPQHF
- TRBJ2-7 few TRBV2 TGTGCCAGCAGTGAAGAGGAGGGCACCTACGAGCAGTACTTC CASSEEEGTYEQYF
- TRBJ1-3 - TRBV6-6 TGTGCCAGCAGTTTAGGTCAGGGCTCTGGAAACACCATATATTTT CASSLGQGSGNTIYF
TRBD2 TRBJ2-1 - TRBV18 TGTGCCAGCTCACCTCAACTAGCGGGAGGGCGAAATGAGCAGTTCTTC CASSPQLAGGRNEQFF
- TRBJ2-2 - TRBV28 TGTGCCAGCTGTCTATCGACAGACACCGGGGAGCTGTTTTTT CASCLSTDTGELFF
TRBD1 TRBJ1-5 - TRBV9 TGTGCCAGCAGCGTAGATCAGGGGGGCAATCAGCCCCAGCATTTT CASSVDQGGNQPQHF
TRBD1 TRBJ2-7 - TRBV5-1 TGCGCCAGCAGCCCGGGAACAGGGGCCAATACGTACGAGCAGTACTTC CASSPGTGANTYEQYF
TRBD2 TRBJ2-3 - TRBV7-3 TGTGCCAGCAGCTTGGGCGCCGGAGGCGGGGGTACAGATACGCAGTATTTT CASSLGAGGGGTDTQYF
- TRBJ2-7 - TRBV27 TGTGCCAGCAGTTTTAACGAGCGGGTGGCCCTCTACGAGCAGTACTTC CASSFNERVALYEQYF
TRBD2 TRBJ2-1 - TRBV5-1 TGCGCCAGCAGCTTGTTCGGACTAGCGGGAGGGGACAATGAGCAGTTCTTC CASSLFGLAGGDNEQFF
- TRBJ1-4 - TRBV28 TGTGCCAGCAGCACCGACCGTAGACTGTTTTTT CASSTDRRLFF
TRBD2 TRBJ2-1 - TRBV5-1 TGCGCCAGCAGGGCTAGCGGGAGTGGCAACAATGAGCAGTTCTTC CASRASGSGNNEQFF
- TRBJ1-4 - TRBV7-2 TGTGCCAGCGGCGGGGGGATACGCGAAAAACTGTTTTTT CASGGGIREKLFF
- TRBJ1-4 - TRBV19 TGTGCCAGTAGTACCGGCTACGGAGAAAATAATGAAAAACTGTTTTTT CASSTGYGENNEKLFF
TRBD1 TRBJ1-6 - TRBV28 TGTGCCAGCAGTTTGGTGGAGGAGGGGGCAAATTCACCCCTCCACTTT CASSLVEEGANSPLHF
- TRBJ2-5 - TRBV5-1 TGCGCCAGCAGCTTGTCGGCACAGCAAGAGACCCAGTACTTC CASSLSAQQETQYF
TRBD2 TRBJ2-1 - TRBV9 TGTGCCAGCAGCGTGACTAGCGGGAGCTATGAGCAGTTCTTC CASSVTSGSYEQFF
- TRBJ1-5 - TRBV5-1 TGCGCCAGCAGCTTAGACGGGACACCCAATCAGCCCCAGCATTTT CASSLDGTPNQPQHF
- TRBJ1-4 - TRBV3-1/TRBV3-2 TGTGCCAGCAGCCGTACACAGGGAAAACTGTTTTTT CASSRTQGKLFF
- TRBJ1-1 - TRBV5-1 TGCGCCAGCAGCTTGGCATGGGTGGGAGGCGCTGAAGCTTTCTTT CASSLAWVGGAEAFF
- TRBJ1-1 - TRBV19 TGTGCCAGTAGTTGGTCGGGTCAGGGGTACACTGAAGCTTTCTTT CASSWSGQGYTEAFF
TRBD1 TRBJ1-2 - TRBV7-3 TGTGCCAGCAGCCTGTCACCTAATAGCCGGGACAGTATCTATGGCTACACCTTC CASSLSPNSRDSIYGYTF
TRBD2 TRBJ2-7 - TRBV18 TGTGCCAGCTCACCACGAGGACTAGCGGGAGGTGATGAGCAGTACTTC CASSPRGLAGGDEQYF